These 10 T cell receptor beta chains originate from one sample sequenced in a study of cytomegalovirus exposure and HLA in healthy donors. Primers: 60 Vbeta forward and 13 Jbeta reverse. The protocol was immunoSEQ multiplex PCR, while the TCRdb copy is restricted to in-frame clones and leaves out a portion. The profile shows about 160,000 clones, roughly 79% of them singletons. The sequenced sample consisted of PBMCs. All receptors come from a woman between 50 and 59 years old in good health and CMV-seropositive.

The rearrangement uses TRBV1 and TRBJ2-7; the D call TRBD1 from the table was never checked on the DNA. TRBV1 is recorded as a pseudogene. CDR3 size: 17 residues. CDR3 region: CTSSHSPHGTGLSEQYF. The DNA for the CDR3 is TGCACCAGCAGCCATTCACCCCACGGGACAGGGTTGTCCGAGCAGTACTTC.

The chain carries TRBV5-1 and TRBJ1-1, with D maybe TRBD1 (6 bases). CDR3 length: 14 amino acids. Deletions cut 4 bases from V and 5 bases from J, with 15 bases between. Per the germline V gene, CDR1 is SGHRS and CDR2 is YFSETQ. This CDR3 is CASSGTWGTTEAFF. The CDR3 coding sequence is TGCGCCAGCAGCGGGACCTGGGGGACAACTGAAGCTTTCTTT.

The rearrangement links TRBV28 to TRBJ2-5; perhaps TRBD1 as D (5 bases). This CDR3 contains 14 residues. V lost 3 bases and J lost 4, with 12 bases in between. Germline V gene lookup returns CDR1 MDHEN and CDR2 SYDVKM. Here the CDR3 DNA reads TGTGCCAGCAGTTTTATAGGTGGGGCAGAGACCCAGTACTTC. It codes for CASSFIGGAETQYF.

The chain links TRBV28 to TRBJ2-7; D may be TRBD2 (6 bases). V lost 0 bases and J lost 4, with 10 bases in between. In germline, CDR1 is MDHEN, CDR2 SYDVKM. This CDR3 comprises 14 residues. CDR3 in amino acids: CASSLWASGYEQYF. For the CDR3, the DNA is TGTGCCAGCAGTTTATGGGCCAGCGGGTACGAGCAGTACTTC.

The V gene is TRBV9, the J gene TRBJ2-1; D possibly corresponds to TRBD2 (7 bases). The CDR3 spans 14 residues. V lost 1 base and J 9 bases, leaving 14 bases between the germline ends. From germline, CDR1 is SGDLS and CDR2 YYNGEE. DNA of the CDR3: TGTGCCAGCAGCGTAATGGAAAGGGGGGGTGAGCAGTTCTTC. This codes for CASSVMERGGEQFF.

This clone was picked up a small number of times. The genes are TRBV10-3 and TRBJ1-4; the D gene is possibly TRBD1 (6 bases). Germline V CDR1 and CDR2: ENHRY, SYGVKD. Deletions cut 6 bases from V and 5 bases from J, with 10 bases between. This CDR3 has 13 amino acids. CDR3 residues: CAISLDSNEKLFF. The DNA of the CDR3 is TGTGCCATCAGCCTGGACAGCAATGAAAAACTGTTTTTT.

This clone was recorded a few times. The chain uses TRBV14 and TRBJ1-5; D may be TRBD1 (5 bases). Germline-derived CDR1 and CDR2 are SGHDN and FVKESK. This CDR3 spans 13 amino acids. Deletions cut 4 bases from V and 9 bases from J, with 13 bases between. CDR3: CASSPDSSRPQHF. The DNA for the CDR3 is TGTGCCAGCAGCCCCGACAGTTCTCGGCCCCAGCATTTT.

This rearrangement joins TRBV15 to TRBJ1-2, with 10 bases fitting TRBD1. Germline CDR1 LNHNV, CDR2 YYDKDF (reference sequence). The J segment lost 9 bases and the V segment lost 0 bases, leaving 4 bases of the junction unmatched. The CDR3 extends over 14 amino acids. The CDR3 DNA reads as TGTGCCACCAGCAGAGAGCGGACAGGGGGAAGCTACACCTTC. It specifies CATSRERTGGSYTF.

V and J are TRBV4-3 and TRBJ2-4; 8 bases align to TRBD1. Trimming removed 1 base from V and 5 bases from J; junction bases left unmatched: 4. The CDR3 totals 15 residues. In germline, CDR1 is LGHNA, CDR2 YSLEER. Here the CDR3 reads CASSQGTTGENIQYF. Here the CDR3 DNA reads TGCGCCAGCAGCCAAGGGACGACAGGGGAAAACATTCAGTACTTC.

The V gene is TRBV7-2, the J gene TRBJ2-5; 11 bases line up with TRBD2. CDR3 length: 16 residues. Trimming removed 1 base from V and 4 bases from J; junction bases left unmatched: 5. CDR1 SGHTA and CDR2 FQGNSA come from the germline V gene. CDR3 in amino acids: CASSLELAGDGETQYF. The CDR3 DNA is TGTGCCAGCAGCTTAGAACTAGCGGGGGACGGAGAGACCCAGTACTTC.